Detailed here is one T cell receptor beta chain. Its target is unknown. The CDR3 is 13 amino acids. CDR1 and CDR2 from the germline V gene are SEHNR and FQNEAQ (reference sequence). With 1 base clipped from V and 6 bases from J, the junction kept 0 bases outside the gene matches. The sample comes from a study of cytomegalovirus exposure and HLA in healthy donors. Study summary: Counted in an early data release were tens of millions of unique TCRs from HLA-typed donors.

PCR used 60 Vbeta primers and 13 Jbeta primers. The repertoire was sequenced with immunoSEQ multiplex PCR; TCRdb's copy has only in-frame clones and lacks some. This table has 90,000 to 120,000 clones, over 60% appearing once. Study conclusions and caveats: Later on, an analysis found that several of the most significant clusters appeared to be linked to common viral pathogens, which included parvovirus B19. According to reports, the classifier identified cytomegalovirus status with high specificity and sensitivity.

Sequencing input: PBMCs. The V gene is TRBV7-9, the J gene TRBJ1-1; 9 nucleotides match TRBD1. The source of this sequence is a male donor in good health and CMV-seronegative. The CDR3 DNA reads TGTGCCAGCAGCTTAGGGACAGGGGCTGAAGCTTTCTTT. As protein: CASSLGTGAEAFF.